This T cell receptor beta chain originates from a study of PD-L1 blockade in urothelial cancer. Sequencing used immunoSEQ multiplex PCR; TCRdb keeps in-frame clones, though not all of them. The table lists about 45,000 clones, about 88% of them singletons. Time point described: pretreatment peripheral blood. The CDR3 is 14 residues long. Looked up from germline, CDR1 is SGHTA and CDR2 is FQGNSA. V lost 7 bases, J lost 2 bases, and 8 bases stayed unmatched. Sequences were derived from PBMCs, sampled around atezolizumab (anti-PD-L1) treatment. The receptor's source is a donor aged 40 or older with urothelial cancer. The genes are TRBV7-2 and TRBJ2-7; 7 positions match TRBD1. CDR3 nucleotide sequence: TGTGCCAGCACCACCGGGACAGCACCCTACGAGCAGTACTTC. This encodes CASTTGTAPYEQYF. Combining the CDR3 with reference TRBV7-2 and TRBJ2-7 gives the whole variable domain GAGVSQSPSNKVTEKGKDVELRCDPISGHTALYWYRQSLGQGLEFLIYFQGNSAPDKSGLPSDRFSAERTGGSVSTLTIQRTQQEDSAVYLCASTTGTAPYEQYFGPGTRLTVT.